This paragraph reports one TCR beta chain. This clone occurred a few times. Its antigen has not been determined. Base qualities were left out, and no much larger clone turns up one base away. Healthy HIV-negative adults with no recently reported acute infections or vaccinations were included as donors. All donors were Caucasian adults living in Nashville, Tennessee, USA. For unsorted samples, tens of millions of PBMCs were counted, and genomic DNA was extracted using the QIAamp DNA Blood Mini kit. After blood collection by leukapheresis, PBMCs were isolated using Ficoll-Histopaque density gradient centrifugation and then cryopreserved in the vapor phase of liquid nitrogen. This sample is part of a study of shared clonotypes between healthy human individuals (dated by TCRdb to 2018 to 2021). Describing the broader study: A couple of women and three men aged 18 to 49 years were included in the cohort. Per donor, leukapheresis produced somewhere between about 0.8 and 9 billion PBMCs. Libraries were prepared and TCR repertoires were sequenced by different laboratories using diverse techniques, in order to increase sequencing depth and limit assay-specific biases. To estimate repertoire size and how much clonotype sharing occurs between individuals, the study deeply sequenced the blood TCR repertoires of roughly 5 healthy adults. Study-wide findings and limitations: Because the study included a small number of donors, the genetic and exposure-history diversity represented was limited. Pairwise subsampling indicated that sequencing depth was expected to affect the degree of clonotype sharing among donors. Only blood was sampled, and tissue TCR repertoires likely differ from those in blood.

Using the deep immunoSEQ assay, multiplex PCR amplified TCR CDR3 regions from genomic DNA. Genomic DNA extracted from each cell subset was distributed evenly over all wells of several immunoSEQ 96-well plates, and each plate served as one replicate. For unsorted PBMC, approximately 290 ng of genomic DNA, equivalent to around 30,000 T cell genomes, went into each replicate PCR. Ten immunoSEQ deep assay plates were used to sequence the unsorted PBMC genomic DNA. The purified libraries were quantified using a Qubit 3.0 fluorometer, sized with a Bioanalyzer 2100, and then quantified again using the KAPA Library Quantification kit. Each immunoSEQ 96-well plate was sequenced on its own single-read 150-cycle Illumina NextSeq 550 flow cell. The published analysis was carried out like this. The immunoSEQ output contained only junctional sequences without quality scores, so filtering could not match that applied to full-length reads. To assign V/J genes and CDR3, sequences were annotated against IMGT germline references using PyIR, a Python wrapper for IgBLAST v1.9. Reads were removed for weak V/J assignments (E-value above 1e-6), missing CDR3, stop codons, out-of-frame junctions, or ambiguous translated residues. A V3J clonotype was defined by an identical inferred V gene, J gene, and CDR3 amino acid sequence. Percentage overlap between repertoires was calculated by dividing the number of shared unique clonotypes by the size of the smaller repertoire. Richness of each repertoire was evaluated using RTK rarefaction, the Chao1 estimator, and Recon v2.1 estimates of unobserved clonotypes. In TCRdb, the immuneACCESS table is reduced to in-frame sequences with V and J assigned. These tables do not hold every clone; where another copy was compared, an unresolved V gene accounts for under half, and the others remain unexplained. From that table come the V and J calls and clone size; the DNA was used to work out D and trimming. The sample table holds approximately 460,000 clones, of which roughly three quarters were seen once. The ten largest clones add up to around 12% of the sample.

CDR1 is given as LGHNA and CDR2 as YNFKEQ, both from the germline V gene. Including the terminal cysteine and phenylalanine, the CDR3 comprises 13 residues. Only the CDR3 DNA is retained, 39 bases long and in frame from the first base. V loses 0 bases, J loses 8 bases, and the germline ends lie 7 bases apart. Sequencing input: PBMCs. This TCR came from a woman in her thirties or forties in good health. Some clones in this sample may be carry-over from other donors' samples. The chain joins TRBV4-2 to TRBJ1-4, with the D gene too uncertain to name. The CDR3 protein is CASSQDGSEKLFF. The nucleotide sequence reads as follows: TGTGCCAGCAGCCAAGATGGGTCGGAAAAACTGTTTTTT.